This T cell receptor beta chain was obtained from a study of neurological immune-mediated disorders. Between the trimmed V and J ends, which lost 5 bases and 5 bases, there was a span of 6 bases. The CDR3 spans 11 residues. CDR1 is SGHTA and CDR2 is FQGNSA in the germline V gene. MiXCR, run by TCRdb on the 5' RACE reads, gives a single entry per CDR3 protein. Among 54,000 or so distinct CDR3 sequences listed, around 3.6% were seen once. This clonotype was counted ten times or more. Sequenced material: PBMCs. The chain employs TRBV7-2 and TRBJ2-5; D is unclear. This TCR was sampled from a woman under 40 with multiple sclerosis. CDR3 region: CASSQSETQYF. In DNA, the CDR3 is TGTGCCAGCAGCCAGTCGGAGACCCAGTACTTC.